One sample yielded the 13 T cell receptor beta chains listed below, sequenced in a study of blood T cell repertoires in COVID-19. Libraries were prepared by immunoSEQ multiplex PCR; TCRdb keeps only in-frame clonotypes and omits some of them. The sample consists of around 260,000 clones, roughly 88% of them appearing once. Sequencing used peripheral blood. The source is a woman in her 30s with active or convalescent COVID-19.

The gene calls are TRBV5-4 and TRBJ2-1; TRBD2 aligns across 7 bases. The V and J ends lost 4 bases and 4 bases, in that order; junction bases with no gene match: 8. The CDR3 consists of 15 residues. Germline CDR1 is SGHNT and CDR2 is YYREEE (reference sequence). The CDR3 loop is CASSLGEGWYNEQFF. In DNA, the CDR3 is TGTGCCAGCAGCCTGGGGGAGGGCTGGTACAATGAGCAGTTCTTC.

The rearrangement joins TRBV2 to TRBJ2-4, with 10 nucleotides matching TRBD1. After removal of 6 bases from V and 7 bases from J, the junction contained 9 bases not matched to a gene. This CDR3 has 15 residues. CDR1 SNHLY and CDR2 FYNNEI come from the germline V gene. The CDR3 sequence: CASSLPSDRGNIQYF. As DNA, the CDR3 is TGTGCCAGCAGCCTTCCGTCGGACAGGGGGAACATTCAGTACTTC.

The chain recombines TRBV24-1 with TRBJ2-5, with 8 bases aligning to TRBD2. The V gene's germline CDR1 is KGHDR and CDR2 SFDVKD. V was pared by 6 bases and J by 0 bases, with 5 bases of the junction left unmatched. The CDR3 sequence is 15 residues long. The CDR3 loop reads CATSMASGYQETQYF. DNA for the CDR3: TGTGCCACCAGTATGGCTAGCGGGTACCAAGAGACCCAGTACTTC.

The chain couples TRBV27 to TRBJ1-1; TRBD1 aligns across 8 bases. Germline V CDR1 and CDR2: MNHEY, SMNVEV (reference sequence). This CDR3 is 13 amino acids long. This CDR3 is CASGTGMNTEAFF. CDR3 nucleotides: TGTGCTTCGGGGACAGGTATGAACACTGAAGCTTTCTTT.

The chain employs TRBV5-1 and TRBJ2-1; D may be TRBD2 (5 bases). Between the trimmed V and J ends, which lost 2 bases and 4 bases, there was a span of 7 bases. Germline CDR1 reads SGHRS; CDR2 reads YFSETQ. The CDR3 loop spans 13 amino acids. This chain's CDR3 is CASSFGEYNEQFF. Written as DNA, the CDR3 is TGCGCCAGCAGCTTCGGGGAGTACAATGAGCAGTTCTTC. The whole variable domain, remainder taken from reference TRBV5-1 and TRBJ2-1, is KAGVTQTPRYLIKTRGQQVTLSCSPISGHRSVSWYQQTPGQGLQFLFEYFSETQRNKGNFPGRFSGRQFSNSRSEMNVSTLELGDSALYLCASSFGEYNEQFFGPGTRLTVL.

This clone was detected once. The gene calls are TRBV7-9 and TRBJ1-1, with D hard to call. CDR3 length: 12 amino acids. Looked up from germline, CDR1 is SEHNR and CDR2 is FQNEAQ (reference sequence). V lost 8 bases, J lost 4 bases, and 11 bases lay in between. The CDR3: CASLSEGTEAFF. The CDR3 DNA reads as TGTGCCAGCCTCTCCGAGGGCACTGAAGCTTTCTTT.

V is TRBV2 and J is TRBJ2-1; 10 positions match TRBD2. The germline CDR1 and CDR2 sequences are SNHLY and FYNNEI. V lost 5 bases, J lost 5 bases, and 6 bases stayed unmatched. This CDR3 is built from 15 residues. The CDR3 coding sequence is TGTGCCAGCAGTAAACAGCGGGGGGGTAACAATGAGCAGTTCTTC. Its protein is CASSKQRGGNNEQFF.

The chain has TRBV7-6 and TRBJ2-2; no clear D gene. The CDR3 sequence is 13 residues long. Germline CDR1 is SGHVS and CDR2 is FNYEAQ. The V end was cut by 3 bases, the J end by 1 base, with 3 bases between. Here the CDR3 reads CASSLRNTGELFF. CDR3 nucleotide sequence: TGTGCCAGCAGCTTGAGGAACACCGGGGAGCTGTTTTTT.

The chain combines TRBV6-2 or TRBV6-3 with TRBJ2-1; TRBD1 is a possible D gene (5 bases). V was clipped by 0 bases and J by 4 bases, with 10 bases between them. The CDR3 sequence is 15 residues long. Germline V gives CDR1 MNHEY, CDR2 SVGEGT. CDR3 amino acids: CASSYSGAGYNEQFF. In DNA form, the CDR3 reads TGTGCCAGCAGTTACTCAGGGGCAGGATACAATGAGCAGTTCTTC.

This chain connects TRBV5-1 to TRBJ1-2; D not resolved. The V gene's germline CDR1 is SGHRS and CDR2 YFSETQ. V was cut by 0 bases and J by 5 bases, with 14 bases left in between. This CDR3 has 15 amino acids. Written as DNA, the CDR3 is TGCGCCAGCAGCTTGGGTTGGCAGGAAAATTATGGCTACACCTTC. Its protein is CASSLGWQENYGYTF.

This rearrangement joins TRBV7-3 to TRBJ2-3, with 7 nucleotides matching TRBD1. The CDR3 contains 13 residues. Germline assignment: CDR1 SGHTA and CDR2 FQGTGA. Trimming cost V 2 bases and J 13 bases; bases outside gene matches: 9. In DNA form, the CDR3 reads TGTGCCAGCAGCTTACAGGGACAGACCCCTAAGTATTTT. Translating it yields CASSLQGQTPKYF.

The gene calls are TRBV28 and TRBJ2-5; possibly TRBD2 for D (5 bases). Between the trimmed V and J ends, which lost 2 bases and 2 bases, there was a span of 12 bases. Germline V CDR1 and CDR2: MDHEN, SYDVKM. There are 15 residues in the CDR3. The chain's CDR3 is CASSLGEAVQETQYF. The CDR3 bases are TGTGCCAGCAGTTTAGGGGAAGCGGTTCAAGAGACCCAGTACTTC.

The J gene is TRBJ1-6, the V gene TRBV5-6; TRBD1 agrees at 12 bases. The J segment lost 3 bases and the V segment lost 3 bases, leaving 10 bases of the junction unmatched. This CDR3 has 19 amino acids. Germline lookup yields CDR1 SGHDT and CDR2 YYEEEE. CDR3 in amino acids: CASSSPGQGAYYYNSPLHF. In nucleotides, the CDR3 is TGTGCCAGCAGCTCCCCGGGACAGGGGGCTTACTACTATAATTCACCCCTCCACTTT. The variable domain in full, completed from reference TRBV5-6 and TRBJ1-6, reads DAGVTQSPTHLIKTRGQQVTLRCSPKSGHDTVSWYQQALGQGPQFIFQYYEEEERQRGNFPDRFSGHQFPNYSSELNVNALLLGDSALYLCASSSPGQGAYYYNSPLHFGNGTRLTVT.